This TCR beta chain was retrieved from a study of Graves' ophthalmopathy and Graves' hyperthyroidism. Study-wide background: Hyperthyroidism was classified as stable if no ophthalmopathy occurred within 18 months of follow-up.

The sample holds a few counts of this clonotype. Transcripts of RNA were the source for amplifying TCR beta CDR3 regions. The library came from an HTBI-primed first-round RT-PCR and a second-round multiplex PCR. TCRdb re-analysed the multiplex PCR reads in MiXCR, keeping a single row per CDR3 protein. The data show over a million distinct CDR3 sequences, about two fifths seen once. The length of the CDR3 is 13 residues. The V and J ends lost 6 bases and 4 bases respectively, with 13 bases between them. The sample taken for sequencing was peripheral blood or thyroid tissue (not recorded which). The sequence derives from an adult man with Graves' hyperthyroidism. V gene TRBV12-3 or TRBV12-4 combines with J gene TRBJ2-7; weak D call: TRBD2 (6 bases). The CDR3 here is CASRAREIYEQYF. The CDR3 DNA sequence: TGTGCCAGCAGGGCCCGGGAGATATACGAGCAGTACTTC.